Each of the 18 T cell receptor beta chains below was sequenced from the same sample in a study of esophageal squamous cell carcinoma under preoperative chemotherapy. One entry per CDR3 protein results from TCRdb running MiXCR on the PCR reads. The sample lists some 16,000 distinct CDR3 sequences, around three fifths seen once, with around 53% in the top ten. The sample's time point: before preoperative PTX-NDP chemotherapy. The specimen was collected from a patient given preoperative chemotherapy. These TCRs come from a human donor with esophageal squamous cell carcinoma. The donor label of this sample is uncertain.

This clonotype has at least ten counts. The rearrangement joins TRBV10-3 to TRBJ2-1; 7 bases agree with TRBD1. V was pared by 6 bases and J by 6 bases, with 8 bases of the junction left unmatched. Germline V CDR1 and CDR2: ENHRY, SYGVKD. The CDR3 has 14 amino acids. As DNA, the CDR3 is TGTGCCATCAGGGACGACAGGGTGGTCAATGAGCAGTTCTTC. Its translation: CAIRDDRVVNEQFF.

A word on this clonotype: Mismatch with germline at one junction end may stem from a read error. V and J are TRBV6-4 and TRBJ2-4, with 9 positions matching TRBD2. Germline CDR1 MRHNA, CDR2 SNTAGT. This CDR3 has 15 amino acids. The chain's CDR3 is CASSDGSGGTDTQYF. CDR3 nucleotides: TGTGCCAGCAGTGACGGTAGCGGGGGCACAGATACGCAGTATTTC.

The chain couples TRBV3-1 to TRBJ2-3, with D unclear. Germline CDR1 reads LGHDT; CDR2 reads YNNKEL (reference sequence). The V and J ends lost 1 base and 2 bases respectively, with 10 bases between them. The CDR3 is made up of 15 amino acids. The CDR3 region is CASSQVSDNTDTQYF. The DNA of the CDR3 is TGTGCCAGCAGCCAAGTGTCAGATAACACAGATACGCAGTATTTT.

The chain joins TRBV10-3 to TRBJ2-2; no clear D. Gene TRBJ2-3 matches the end of the DNA better, so the J call may be wrong. This CDR3 is built from 13 residues. CDR1 ENHRY and CDR2 SYGVKD come from the germline V gene. DNA for the CDR3: TGTGCCATCCAGGCTGATGACACCGATACGCAGTATTTT. Protein: CAIQADDTDTQYF.

The chain combines TRBV25-1 with TRBJ2-2; D possibly corresponds to TRBD1 (5 bases). Between the trimmed V and J ends, which lost 4 bases and 7 bases, there was a span of 16 bases. CDR3 length equals 15 residues. Germline assignment: CDR1 MGHDK and CDR2 SYGVNS. CDR3 loop: CASSGGLGEIGELFF. The CDR3 bases are TGTGCCAGCAGTGGGGGCTTGGGTGAGATCGGGGAGCTGTTTTTT.

The J gene is TRBJ2-2, the V gene TRBV6-1; D may be TRBD1 (5 bases). Looked up from germline, CDR1 is MNHNS and CDR2 is SASEGT. This CDR3 has 14 amino acids. Trimming stripped 7 bases from V and 2 bases from J, with 11 bases between. The CDR3 nucleotides are TGTGCCAGCATGGGGCAGACAAACACCGGGGAGCTGTTTTTT. This encodes CASMGQTNTGELFF.

Regarding this clonotype: One end of the junction is discordant with germline, which a read error may explain. This sequence joins TRBV6-4 and TRBJ2-3; possibly TRBD1 or TRBD2 for D (6 bases each). The germline gives CDR1 MRHNA, CDR2 SNTAGT. This CDR3 has 15 amino acids. The CDR3 DNA reads as TGTGCCAGGGGGGACGGGGGCGGGGACAAAGAGACGCAGTATTTC. It specifies CARGDGGGDKETQYF.

This clonotype was seen a few times. The gene calls are TRBV11-1 and TRBJ2-3, with 8 bases fitting TRBD1. Germline V gene data show CDR1 as SGHAT and CDR2 as FQDESV (reference sequence). The CDR3 runs to 13 residues. The DNA for the CDR3 is TGTGCAAGACAGGGGAATTGCACAGATACGCAGTATTTT. Its translation: CARQGNCTDTQYF.

As concerns this clonotype: One junction end disagrees with the germline gene, perhaps due to a read error. The chain employs TRBV6-1 and TRBJ2-4; 9 bases are shared with TRBD2. This CDR3 is 17 amino acids long. CDR1 and CDR2 from the germline V gene are MNHNS and SASEGT. This chain's CDR3 is CASSGGGGVRATDTQYF. As DNA, the CDR3 is TGTGCCAGCAGTGGAGGCGGGGGGGTGAGAGCCACAGATACGCAGTATTTC.

The chain joins TRBV10-1 to TRBJ2-1; TRBD2 aligns across 8 bases. CDR1 WNHNN and CDR2 SYGVQD come from the germline V gene (reference sequence). CDR3 length: 14 amino acids. Losses at the gene ends were 3 bases for V and 6 bases for J; bases not matched to a gene: 4. The DNA for the CDR3 is TGCGCCAGCAGTGAAGAGGGACTAGGCAATGAGCAGTTCTTC. This codes for CASSEEGLGNEQFF.

This clonotype is a singleton in its sample. The rearrangement links TRBV7-8 to TRBJ2-3; the D is unclear. The end of the DNA fits TRBJ2-7 better, so the J call may be wrong. Germline CDR1 SGHVS, CDR2 FQNEAQ. There are 14 residues in the CDR3. CDR3: CASSPGRFTYEQYF. CDR3 DNA sequence: TGTGCCAGCAGCCCCGGACGGTTTACCTACGAGCAGTACTTC.

This clonotype was seen only a few times. The chain uses TRBV6-1 and TRBJ1-1; a possible D gene is TRBD1 (5 bases). CDR1 and CDR2 from the germline V gene are MNHNS and SASEGT. V lost 7 bases and J 1 base, leaving 13 bases between the germline ends. This CDR3 contains 14 residues. The CDR3 loop is CASTPRAGNTEAFF. CDR3 DNA: TGTGCCAGCACCCCCAGGGCAGGGAACACTGAAGCTTTCTTT.

This chain connects TRBV29-1 to TRBJ2-1, with TRBD2 matching 9 bases. From germline, CDR1 is SQVTM and CDR2 ANQGSEA. The CDR3 is 15 amino acids. V shed 4 bases, J shed 0 bases, and the junction held 4 bases outside the gene matches. CDR3 residues: CSVGLAGVSYNEQFF. CDR3 coding DNA: TGCAGCGTTGGCTTAGCGGGGGTCTCCTACAATGAGCAGTTCTTC.

With regard to this clonotype: One end of the junction fails to match germline, which may point to a read error. The chain couples TRBV7-2 to TRBJ2-1, with TRBD2 matching 13 bases. The CDR3 is made up of 13 amino acids. Germline CDR1 is SGHTA and CDR2 is FQGNSA. In DNA form, the CDR3 reads TGTGCCAACAGCTCAACTAGCGGGAGGGTTCCGTTCTTC. This translates into CANSSTSGRVPFF. The variable domain in full, completed from reference TRBV7-2 and TRBJ2-1, reads GAGVSQSPSNKVTEKGKDVELRCDPISGHTALYWYRQSLGQGLEFLIYFQGNSAPDKSGLPSDRFSAERTGGSVSTLTIQRTQQEDSAVYLCANSSTSGRVPFFGPGTRLTVL.

In regard to this clonotype: Relative to the germline gene, one junction end is altered; a read error may explain this. The chain uses TRBV6-1 and TRBJ2-3, with 8 bases matching TRBD2. This CDR3 has 16 residues. Germline CDR1 and CDR2: MNHNS and SASEGT. In DNA, the CDR3 is TGTGCCAGCAGGGGGATCGGGGGGGGCGAGCCAGAGACCCAGTATTTC. It yields the protein CASRGIGGGEPETQYF.

Only one count was recorded for this clonotype. Compared with germline, one end of the junction differs, possibly owing to a read error. The chain has TRBV10-3 and TRBJ2-4; TRBD1 or TRBD2 may be the D gene (6 bases each). This CDR3 contains 14 residues. From germline, CDR1 is ENHRY and CDR2 SYGVKD. The CDR3 region has the DNA TGTGCGATCAGTGGGGGGCCGGCCAAAAACATCCAGTACTTC. It encodes CAISGGPAKNIQYF.

V is TRBV7-2 and J is TRBJ1-3, with TRBD1 as a possible D gene (6 bases). The CDR3 is 17 residues long. With 1 base removed from V and 2 bases from J, the gap between germline ends came to 15 bases. CDR1 is SGHTA and CDR2 is FQGNSA in the germline V gene. CDR3 in DNA: TGTGCCAGCAGCTTAGTAGTCGGGACAACTCCTGGAAACACCATATATTTT. Translation: CASSLVVGTTPGNTIYF. The full variable domain, in which reference TRBV7-2 and TRBJ1-3 provide the parts outside the CDR3, is GAGVSQSPSNKVTEKGKDVELRCDPISGHTALYWYRQSLGQGLEFLIYFQGNSAPDKSGLPSDRFSAERTGGSVSTLTIQRTQQEDSAVYLCASSLVVGTTPGNTIYFGEGSWLTVV.

Note on this clonotype: A read error is possible here, since a much larger clone lies one base away. As DNA, the CDR3 is TGTGCCAGCAGCATCCGGGGCAGGGCGGGGAATGAGCAGTACTTC. This encodes CASSIRGRAGNEQYF. The V and J genes are TRBV11-3 and TRBJ2-5; TRBD2 might be the D (6 bases). The CDR3 spans 15 residues. Trimming pared 5 bases from V and 11 bases from J, leaving 24 bases between. Germline values: CDR1 SGHNT, CDR2 YENEEA.